The clone carrying this T cell receptor beta chain was seen only a few times. Method: immunoSEQ multiplex PCR; TCRdb's copy keeps in-frame clones and lacks some. The table lists some 310,000 clones, about 80% of them singletons. The data originate from a study of cytotoxic CD8 clonotypes in ibrutinib-treated CLL. V was clipped by 6 bases and J by 8 bases; unmatched bases: 3. From germline, CDR1 is MNHEY and CDR2 SVGAGI. The CDR3 covers 11 residues. This sequence joins TRBV6-5 and TRBJ1-2; 7 nucleotides match TRBD1. This clonotype originated in a human donor with chronic lymphocytic leukemia. The specimen was PBMCs, collected before ibrutinib treatment. The CDR3: CASRRQGGYTF. CDR3 in DNA: TGTGCCAGCAGGAGACAGGGCGGCTACACCTTC.